Only a few counts were recorded for the clone carrying this TCR beta chain. Its specificity is not known. There are 15 residues in the CDR3. In germline, CDR1 is DFQATT, CDR2 SNEGSKA (reference sequence). The junction had 4 bases not matched to a gene; V was cut back by 1 base and J by 5 bases. This sample stems from a study of vaccination and CD4 T cells after COVID-19. Study-level information: Cultures designated as controls were supplied with a CEFX pool, an HIV-1 Nef pool, or no peptide.

Time point of the sample: late sampling 161 to 241 days after vaccination in a few convalescent patients. Documented treatment: approximately 9-day PBMC culture with coronavirus spike peptide pools or control peptides (ViraFEST assay). Sequenced with the Oncomine TCR Beta short-read assay was DNA taken from cultured CD4+ T cells. TCRdb itself ran the PCR reads through MiXCR, one entry per CDR3 protein. The profile shows roughly 24,000 distinct CDR3 sequences, around 30% of them singletons. The sequence came from a human donor who had recovered from COVID-19. This chain uses TRBV20-1 with TRBJ2-5, with 13 bases identical to TRBD2. This sample comprised CD4+ T cells from blood, cultured in vitro, obtained about 7 months after SARS-CoV-2 vaccination. This CDR3 reads CSARVRTSGSETQYF. CDR3 bases: TGCAGTGCTAGAGTTAGGACTAGCGGGAGTGAGACCCAGTACTTC.